The sequence of this TCR beta chain was determined in a study of shared clonotypes between healthy human individuals. At the level of the study: Three plates were used per donor for CD4 naive, three for CD4 memory, two for CD8 naive and one for CD8 memory. The study, taken as a whole, reports: Non-shared clonotypes showed lower generation probabilities than clonotypes common to all four donors. Across four donors, naive CD4 shared around 5.4%, naive CD8 around 3.5%, memory CD4 about 2.4%, memory CD8 roughly 0.37%.

The table came from immunoSEQ multiplex PCR; TCRdb's copy has only in-frame clones and leaves some out. This repertoire shows some 1.4 million clones, around 95% found once; its top ten account for about 1.2%. V shed 2 bases and J shed 4 bases, with 9 bases lying between them. This CDR3 comprises 14 residues. Germline CDR1 and CDR2: MNHEY and SVGAGI. In regard to this clone: Its specificity is not known.

This rearrangement joins TRBV6-5 to TRBJ1-5; possible D gene TRBD1, 6 bases. The TCR was taken from a man aged 30 to 39 in good health. Sequenced sample: naive CD4+ T cells sorted from blood. The subset is: CD45RA+ positively selected. CDR3 sequence: CASSYGRGNQPQHF. In DNA, the CDR3 is TGTGCCAGCAGTTACGGCAGGGGAAATCAGCCCCAGCATTTT.